This record looks at one TCR beta chain sequence and its context. These data originate in a study of radiation and T cells in renal cell carcinoma. Germline V gene lookup returns CDR1 ENHRY and CDR2 SYGVKD. J was trimmed by 5 bases and V by 6 bases; bases with no gene match: 10. This CDR3 has 14 residues. This table comes from immunoSEQ multiplex PCR, and its TCRdb copy is limited to in-frame clones, with some not included. The sample lists tens of thousands of clones; 47% were seen once. Treatment specified: 15 Gy SBRT to primary tumor, nephrectomy 4 weeks later. Here the sequenced sample was tumor tissue, taken from a patient whose treatment included radiotherapy and nephrectomy. This TCR was recovered from a woman aged 50 to 60 with renal cell carcinoma. The rearrangement links TRBV10-3 to TRBJ2-7; 7 nucleotides align to TRBD2. The CDR3 bases are TGTGCCATCAGGGACGGACTAGGCTGGGACGAGCAGTACTTC. It is translated as CAIRDGLGWDEQYF.